What follows are 13 T cell receptor beta chains derived from one specimen sequenced in a study of blood T cell repertoires in COVID-19. Some clones are missing from TCRdb's copy, which holds only in-frame ones; the method was immunoSEQ multiplex PCR. The sample yields some 74,000 clones, around four fifths seen once. Sequences were obtained from peripheral blood. These receptors all come from an elderly woman with acute or convalescent COVID-19.

CDR3 nucleotides: TGTGCCTGGAGTACAGGGGGCATGGGTCAGCCCCAGCATTTT. Its protein product is CAWSTGGMGQPQHF. The chain uses TRBV30 and TRBJ1-5, with 9 bases that match TRBD1. The V gene end was trimmed by 2 bases and the J gene end by 6 bases; junction bases not matched to a gene: 5. Looked up from germline, CDR1 is GTSNPN and CDR2 is SVGIG (reference sequence). The CDR3 length is 14 residues.

V gene TRBV11-3 combines with J gene TRBJ2-7; 8 bases agree with TRBD1. The ends lost 4 bases at V and 7 bases at J; junction bases unmatched: 6. Germline-derived CDR1 and CDR2 are SGHNT and YENEEA. The CDR3 covers 13 residues. The CDR3 coding sequence is TGTGCCAGCAGCTCCTCAGGGGGCCGGGAGCAGTACTTC. Residues: CASSSSGGREQYF. The full variable domain, in which reference TRBV11-3 and TRBJ2-7 provide the parts outside the CDR3, is EAGVVQSPRYKIIEKKQPVAFWCNPISGHNTLYWYLQNLGQGPELLIRYENEEAVDDSQLPKDRFSAERLKGVDSTLKIQPAELGDSAVYLCASSSSGGREQYFGPGTRLTVT.

The rearrangement links TRBV5-1 to TRBJ2-7; 9 bases align to TRBD1. With V trimmed by 0 bases and J by 5 bases, 12 bases remained unmatched. In germline, CDR1 is SGHRS, CDR2 YFSETQ. The CDR3 spans 17 residues. The CDR3 DNA reads TGCGCCAGCAGCTTGGACACGCCGGGACAGGGAGTCCACGAGCAGTACTTC. As protein: CASSLDTPGQGVHEQYF.

The chain links TRBV2 to TRBJ1-2, with 7 bases aligning to TRBD1. The V gene end was trimmed by 3 bases and the J gene end by 8 bases; junction bases not matched to a gene: 9. The CDR3 is 14 residues long. Per the germline V gene, CDR1 is SNHLY and CDR2 is FYNNEI. The CDR3 DNA reads as TGTGCCAGCAGTGAGCTGGGACAGACCGGAGGCTACACCTTC. It translates to CASSELGQTGGYTF. Based on the CDR3 plus reference TRBV2 and TRBJ1-2, the full variable domain is EPEVTQTPSHQVTQMGQEVILRCVPISNHLYFYWYRQILGQKVEFLVSFYNNEISEKSEIFDDQFSVERPDGSNFTLKIRSTKLEDSAMYFCASSELGQTGGYTFGSGTRLTVV.

The chain couples TRBV6-5 to TRBJ1-4; D is unresolved. V dropped 6 bases and J dropped 5 bases, with 16 bases sitting between them. The CDR3 totals 15 residues. Germline V lookup: CDR1 MNHEY, CDR2 SVGAGI. CDR3 sequence (DNA): TGTGCCAGCAGGTTCCCGGGGAGCCTAAATGAAAAACTGTTTTTT. It translates to CASRFPGSLNEKLFF.

This sequence joins TRBV5-4 and TRBJ1-3; D ambiguous. The V and J ends lost 3 bases and 3 bases respectively, with 13 bases between them. The CDR3 length is 15 residues. CDR1 and CDR2 (germline): SGHNT, YYREEE (reference sequence). This CDR3 reads CASSSDGLFGNTIYF. The CDR3 nucleotides are TGTGCCAGCAGCTCTGACGGGTTATTTGGAAACACCATATATTTT.

This sequence joins TRBV6-5 and TRBJ1-2, with 7 bases that match TRBD1. From germline, CDR1 is MNHEY and CDR2 SVGAGI. Germline trimming cut 6 bases from V and 8 bases from J; bases unmatched to any gene: 9. CDR3 size: 13 residues. The DNA for the CDR3 is TGTGCCAGCAGGGAGGGGGCCGAAGAGGGCTACACCTTC. The encoded protein is CASREGAEEGYTF.

This chain's CDR3 is CATSREGSGVIRAFF. CDR3 DNA: TGTGCCACCAGCAGAGAAGGTTCGGGGGTAATAAGAGCTTTCTTT. V and J are TRBV15 and TRBJ1-1, with D perhaps TRBD1 (5 bases). Germline V gene sequence: CDR1 LNHNV, CDR2 YYDKDF (reference sequence). This CDR3 is 15 amino acids long. Trimming pared 0 bases from V and 10 bases from J, leaving 18 bases between.

The rearrangement uses TRBV28 and TRBJ1-2; tentative D call: TRBD1 (6 bases). The V gene's germline CDR1 is MDHEN and CDR2 SYDVKM. Trimming shortened V by 3 bases and J by 8 bases, and 16 bases separated the two germline ends. This CDR3 comprises 14 residues. CDR3 sequence: CASSLGPGTKGYTF. In DNA form, the CDR3 reads TGTGCCAGCAGTTTGGGCCCCGGGACAAAGGGCTACACCTTC.

This clone was counted a few times. The V gene is TRBV29-1, the J gene TRBJ2-3; possibly TRBD2 for D (5 bases). CDR3 size: 11 residues. CDR1 SQVTM and CDR2 ANQGSEA come from the germline V gene. Trimming removed 4 bases at V and 8 bases at J, with 10 bases between. This CDR3 reads CSVADAGTQYF. DNA for the CDR3: TGCAGCGTTGCCGATGCGGGTACGCAGTATTTT.

The chain joins TRBV6-1 to TRBJ1-3; D gene uncertain. CDR1 and CDR2 from the germline V gene are MNHNS and SASEGT. CDR3 size: 17 residues. V lost 4 bases and J 2 bases, leaving 18 bases between the germline ends. CDR3 DNA sequence: TGTGCCAGCAGTGGGCCAACAAGGTCGGGTACTGGAAACACCATATATTTT. It yields the protein CASSGPTRSGTGNTIYF.

The chain uses TRBV11-1 and TRBJ1-2, with TRBD1 matching over 7 bases. The CDR3 has 12 amino acids. V shed 3 bases, J shed 6 bases, and the junction held 1 base outside the gene matches. Germline V gene sequence: CDR1 SGHAT, CDR2 FQDESV (reference sequence). In nucleotides, the CDR3 is TGTGCCAGCAGCTTGACAGGGAATGGCTACACCTTC. This translates into CASSLTGNGYTF.

The chain is built from TRBV5-8 and TRBJ2-5, with 9 bases fitting TRBD2. This CDR3 contains 16 residues. The trim removed 1 base at V and 3 bases at J, leaving 7 bases unmatched. Germline V gives CDR1 SGHTS, CDR2 YDEGEE. DNA of the CDR3: TGTGCCAGCAGCTTGCCCCGGGCTAGCGGGGAAGAGACCCAGTACTTC. The encoded protein is CASSLPRASGEETQYF.